A selection of T cell receptor beta chains follows, all from one sample in a study of vaccination and CD4 T cells after COVID-19. Their antigen targets remain unknown. Via MiXCR, TCRdb re-called the PCR reads, giving one row per CDR3 protein. The data show around 19,000 distinct CDR3 sequences, 54% seen once. The sequenced sample was CD4+ T cells from blood, cultured in vitro. These receptor sequences come from a human donor who had recovered from COVID-19. The CDR3 runs from the conserved cysteine through the conserved F or W. The D gene is left open where the match is weak. Clone size, where shown, is once, few, many, or a class for clones that have expanded.

V	size	D	J	DNA	CDR3
TRBV10-1	few	.	TRBJ2-2	TGCGCCAGCAGTGAGTCGGTAAGGCGGGGCGGGACGAACACCGGGGAGCTGTTTTTT	CASSESVRRGGTNTGELFF
TRBV20-1	.	.	TRBJ1-2	TGCAGTGCTCCCAACAGGTTCCGCTATGGCTACACCTTC	CSAPNRFRYGYTF
TRBV6-5	.	.	TRBJ1-3	TGTGCCAGCAGTTACTCGAAGTGGGGAACTGGAAACACCATATATTTT	CASSYSKWGTGNTIYF
TRBV6-1	few	TRBD1	TRBJ1-1	TGTGCCAGCAGCCGCCCGGGACAGTCGAACACTGAAGCTTTCTTT	CASSRPGQSNTEAFF
TRBV10-3	.	TRBD1	TRBJ1-3	TGTGCCAGCAGTGCCCGTCACCGGGACAGTAGGGGAAACACCATATATTTT	CASSARHRDSRGNTIYF
TRBV5-1	once	.	TRBJ2-5	TGCGCCAGCAGCTTTGCTAACCGGACAGTAAAGACCCAGTACTTC	CASSFANRTVKTQYF
TRBV6-1	.	TRBD2	TRBJ2-3	TGTGCCAGCAGTGAATGGGGAAGGGTTAGACAGCGGGAGTGGGCGCAGTATTTT	CASSEWGRVRQREWAQYF
TRBV6-2/TRBV6-3	.	TRBD1	TRBJ2-7	TGTGCCAGCACCCCACCGCCCGGGACAGGGTTCCACGAGCAGTACTTC	CASTPPPGTGFHEQYF
TRBV2	once	.	TRBJ2-7	TGTGCCAGCCGACTAGTGCGGGAGCAGTACTTC	CASRLVREQYF
TRBV11-3	few	TRBD2	TRBJ2-5	TGTGCCAGCAGCTTAGTCTTTGGACTAGCGGGGGGAGGAGAGACCCAGTACTTC	CASSLVFGLAGGGETQYF
TRBV6-1	few	TRBD1	TRBJ2-5	TGTGCCAGCAGTACGGGACAGGGACGGGAGACCCAGTACTTC	CASSTGQGRETQYF
TRBV28	few	.	TRBJ1-2	TGTGCCAGTCATCTGTATTCCTATGGCTACACCTTC	CASHLYSYGYTF
TRBV28	.	TRBD1	TRBJ2-2	TGTGCCAGCACCTCGACCGGGACAGTGTGGGCCGGGGAGCTGTTTTTT	CASTSTGTVWAGELFF